This T cell receptor beta chain was recorded in a study of T cells in Graves' hyperthyroidism and ophthalmopathy. Whole-study context: Pretreatment peripheral blood was obtained at initial diagnosis. Study-level results: It was a median roughly 6.5 months before onset that the model predicted ophthalmopathy.

With regard to this clonotype: Antigen unknown.

Per germline, CDR1 SGHTA and CDR2 FQGNSA. The V end was cut by 0 bases, the J end by 7 bases, with 7 bases between. This CDR3 has 13 amino acids. Researchers took RNA transcripts and amplified the TCR beta CDR3 regions from them. Initially, a first-round RT-PCR of the TCR CDR3 employed the HTBI primer set. TCRdb re-called the multiplex PCR reads through MiXCR, storing one row per CDR3 protein. The sample lists hundreds of thousands of distinct CDR3 sequences; roughly 37% were seen once. This TCR derives from a man younger than 35 with Graves' hyperthyroidism. The chain combines TRBV7-2 with TRBJ1-3; weak D call: TRBD1 (5 bases). The sequenced material came from blood. DNA of the CDR3: TGTGCCAGCAGCTTAGCATGGGGGAACACCATATATTTT. Protein sequence: CASSLAWGNTIYF.